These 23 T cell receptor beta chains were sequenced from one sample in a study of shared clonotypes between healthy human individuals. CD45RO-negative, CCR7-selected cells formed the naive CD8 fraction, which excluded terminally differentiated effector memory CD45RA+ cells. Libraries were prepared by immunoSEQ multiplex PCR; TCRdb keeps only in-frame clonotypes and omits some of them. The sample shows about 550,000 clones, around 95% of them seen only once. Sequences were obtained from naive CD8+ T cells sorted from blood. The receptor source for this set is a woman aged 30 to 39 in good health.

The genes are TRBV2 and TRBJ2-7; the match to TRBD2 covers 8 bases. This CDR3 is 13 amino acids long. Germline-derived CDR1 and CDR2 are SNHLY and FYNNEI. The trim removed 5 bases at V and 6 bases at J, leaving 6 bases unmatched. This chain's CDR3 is CASSTRTSSEQYF. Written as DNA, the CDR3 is TGTGCCAGCAGTACACGGACTAGCTCCGAGCAGTACTTC.

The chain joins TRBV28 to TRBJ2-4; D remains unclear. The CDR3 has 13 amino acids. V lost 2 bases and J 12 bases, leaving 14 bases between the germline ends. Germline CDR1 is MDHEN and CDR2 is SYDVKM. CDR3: CASSLGVMVSQYF. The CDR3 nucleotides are TGTGCCAGCAGTTTAGGGGTGATGGTATCTCAGTACTTC.

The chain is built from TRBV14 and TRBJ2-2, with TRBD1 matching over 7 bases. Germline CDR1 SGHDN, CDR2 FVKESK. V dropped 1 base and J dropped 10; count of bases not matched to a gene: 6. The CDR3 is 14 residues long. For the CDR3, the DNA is TGTGCCAGCAGCCAAGTACAGGGGATCGTGGAGCTGTTTTTT. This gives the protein CASSQVQGIVELFF.

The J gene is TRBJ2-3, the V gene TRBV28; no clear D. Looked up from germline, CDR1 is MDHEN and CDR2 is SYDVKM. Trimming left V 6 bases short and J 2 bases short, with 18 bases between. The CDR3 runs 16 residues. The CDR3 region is CASSPSLGPHTDTQYF. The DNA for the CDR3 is TGTGCCAGCAGCCCATCCTTAGGGCCGCACACAGATACGCAGTATTTT.

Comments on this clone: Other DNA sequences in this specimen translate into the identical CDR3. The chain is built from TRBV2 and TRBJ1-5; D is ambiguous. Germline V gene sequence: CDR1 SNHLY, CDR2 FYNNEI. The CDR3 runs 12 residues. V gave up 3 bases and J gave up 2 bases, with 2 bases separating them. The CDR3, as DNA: TGTGCCAGCAGTGATGGCAATCAGCCCCAGCATTTT. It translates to CASSDGNQPQHF.

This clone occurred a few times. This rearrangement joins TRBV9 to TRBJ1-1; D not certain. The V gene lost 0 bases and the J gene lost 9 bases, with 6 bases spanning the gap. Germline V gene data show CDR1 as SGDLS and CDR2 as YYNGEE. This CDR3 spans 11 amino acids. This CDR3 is CASSVVTQAFF. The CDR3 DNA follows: TGTGCCAGCAGCGTAGTCACGCAAGCTTTCTTT.

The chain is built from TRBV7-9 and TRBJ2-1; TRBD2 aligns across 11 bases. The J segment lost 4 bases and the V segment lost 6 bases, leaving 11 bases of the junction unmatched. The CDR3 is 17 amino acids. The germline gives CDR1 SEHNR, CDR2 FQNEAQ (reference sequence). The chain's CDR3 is CASRNSLAGVSYNEQFF. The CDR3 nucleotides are TGTGCCAGCAGGAACTCACTAGCGGGAGTATCTTACAATGAGCAGTTCTTC.

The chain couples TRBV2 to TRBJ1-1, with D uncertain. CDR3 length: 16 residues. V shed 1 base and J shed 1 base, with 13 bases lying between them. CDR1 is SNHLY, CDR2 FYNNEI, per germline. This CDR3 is CASSEDVERSNTEAFF. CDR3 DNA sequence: TGTGCCAGCAGTGAAGATGTAGAACGTTCGAACACTGAAGCTTTCTTT.

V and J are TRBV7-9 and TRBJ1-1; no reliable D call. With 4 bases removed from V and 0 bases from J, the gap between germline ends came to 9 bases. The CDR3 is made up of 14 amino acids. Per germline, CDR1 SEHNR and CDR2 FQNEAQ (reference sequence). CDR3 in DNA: TGTGCCAGCAGCTCGACTCCCATGAACACTGAAGCTTTCTTT. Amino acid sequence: CASSSTPMNTEAFF.

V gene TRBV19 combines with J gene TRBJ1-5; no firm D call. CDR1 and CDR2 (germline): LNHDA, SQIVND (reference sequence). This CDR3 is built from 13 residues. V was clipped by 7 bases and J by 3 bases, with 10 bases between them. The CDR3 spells CASMGQNNQPQHF. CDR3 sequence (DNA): TGTGCCAGTATGGGCCAGAACAATCAGCCCCAGCATTTT.

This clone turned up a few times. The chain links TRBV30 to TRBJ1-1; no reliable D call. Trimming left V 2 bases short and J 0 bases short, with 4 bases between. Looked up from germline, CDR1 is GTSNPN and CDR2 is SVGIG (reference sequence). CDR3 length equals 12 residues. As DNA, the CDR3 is TGTGCCTGGAGTCTGGTGAACACTGAAGCTTTCTTT. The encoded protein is CAWSLVNTEAFF. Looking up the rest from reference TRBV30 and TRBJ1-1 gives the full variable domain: SQTIHQWPATLVQPVGSPLSLECTVEGTSNPNLYWYRQAAGRGLQLLFYSVGIGQISSEVPQNLSASRPQDRQFILSSKKLLLSDSGFYLCAWSLVNTEAFFGQGTRLTVV.

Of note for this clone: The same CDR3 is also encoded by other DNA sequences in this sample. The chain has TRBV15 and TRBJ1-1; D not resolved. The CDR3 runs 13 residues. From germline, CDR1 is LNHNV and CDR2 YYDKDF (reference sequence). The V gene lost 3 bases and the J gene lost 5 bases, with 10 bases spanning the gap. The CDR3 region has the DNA TGTGCCACCAGCAGGGCAGGCTGGACTGAAGCTTTCTTT. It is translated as CATSRAGWTEAFF. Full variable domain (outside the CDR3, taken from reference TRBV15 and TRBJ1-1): DAMVIQNPRYQVTQFGKPVTLSCSQTLNHNVMYWYQQKSSQAPKLLFHYYDKDFNNEADTPDNFQSRRPNTSFCFLDIRSPGLGDTAMYLCATSRAGWTEAFFGQGTRLTVV.

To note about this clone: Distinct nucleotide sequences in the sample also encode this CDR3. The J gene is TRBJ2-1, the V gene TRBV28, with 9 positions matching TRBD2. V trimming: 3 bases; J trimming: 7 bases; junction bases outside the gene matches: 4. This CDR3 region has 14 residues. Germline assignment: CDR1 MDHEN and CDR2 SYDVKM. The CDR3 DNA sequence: TGTGCCAGCAGTTTGGCGGGAGGGCCGAATGAGCAGTTCTTC. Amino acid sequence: CASSLAGGPNEQFF.

In nucleotides, the CDR3 is TGTGCCAGCAGCCCCGTTATGGATGAAAAACTGTTTTTT. Protein product: CASSPVMDEKLFF. This sequence joins TRBV7-9 and TRBJ1-4; D is unresolved. Trimming removed 5 bases from V and 6 bases from J, with 10 bases in between. Germline assignment: CDR1 SEHNR and CDR2 FQNEAQ (reference sequence). The CDR3 covers 13 residues.

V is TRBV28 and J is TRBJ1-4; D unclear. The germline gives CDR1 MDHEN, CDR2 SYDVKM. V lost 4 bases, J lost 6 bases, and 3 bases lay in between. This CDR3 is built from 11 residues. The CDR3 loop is CASSYYEKLFF. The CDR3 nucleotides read TGTGCCAGCAGTTACTATGAAAAACTGTTTTTT.

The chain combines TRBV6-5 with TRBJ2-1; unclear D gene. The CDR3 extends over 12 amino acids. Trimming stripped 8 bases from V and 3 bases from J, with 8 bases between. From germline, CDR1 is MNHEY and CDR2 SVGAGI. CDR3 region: CASGISYNEQFF. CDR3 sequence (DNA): TGTGCCAGCGGGATTAGCTACAATGAGCAGTTCTTC.

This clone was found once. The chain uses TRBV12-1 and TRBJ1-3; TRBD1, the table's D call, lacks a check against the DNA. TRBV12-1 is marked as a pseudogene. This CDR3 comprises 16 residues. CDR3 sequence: CASSFEVWPRGNTIYF. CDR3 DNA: TGTGCCAGCAGCTTTGAGGTGTGGCCCAGGGGAAACACCATATATTTT.

The CDR3 region is CASSLTTSGSLNEQFF. The CDR3 DNA is TGTGCCAGCAGCTTAACGACTAGCGGGAGTCTCAATGAGCAGTTCTTC. This rearrangement joins TRBV7-6 to TRBJ2-1; 12 nucleotides agree with TRBD2. The germline CDR1 and CDR2 sequences are SGHVS and FNYEAQ. J gave up 6 bases and V 2 bases, and 5 bases lay outside the gene matches. CDR3 length: 16 amino acids.

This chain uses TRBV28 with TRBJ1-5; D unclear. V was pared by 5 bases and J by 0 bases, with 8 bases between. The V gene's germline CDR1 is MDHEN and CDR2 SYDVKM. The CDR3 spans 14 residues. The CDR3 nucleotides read TGTGCCAGCAGTGGTTGGGATAGCAATCAGCCCCAGCATTTT. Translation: CASSGWDSNQPQHF.

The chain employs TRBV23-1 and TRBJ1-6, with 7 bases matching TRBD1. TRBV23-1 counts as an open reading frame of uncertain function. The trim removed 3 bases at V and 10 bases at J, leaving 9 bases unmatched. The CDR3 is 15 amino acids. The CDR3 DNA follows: TGCGCCAGCAGTCATCGCAAGACAGGGAGGTCACCCCTCCACTTT. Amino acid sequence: CASSHRKTGRSPLHF.

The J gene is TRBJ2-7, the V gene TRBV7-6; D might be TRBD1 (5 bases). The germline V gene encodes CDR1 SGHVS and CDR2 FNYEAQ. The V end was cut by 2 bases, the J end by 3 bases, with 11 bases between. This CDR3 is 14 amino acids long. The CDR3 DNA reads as TGTGCCAGCAGCTTATTCGGGCAGGGCTACGAGCAGTACTTC. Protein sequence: CASSLFGQGYEQYF.

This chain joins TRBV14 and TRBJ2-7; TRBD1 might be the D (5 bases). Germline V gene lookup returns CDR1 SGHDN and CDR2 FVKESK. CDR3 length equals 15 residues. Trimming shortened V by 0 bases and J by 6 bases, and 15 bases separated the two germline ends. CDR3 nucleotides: TGTGCCAGCAGCCAAGATAGGGGATTTCTAGTCGAGCAGTACTTC. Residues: CASSQDRGFLVEQYF.

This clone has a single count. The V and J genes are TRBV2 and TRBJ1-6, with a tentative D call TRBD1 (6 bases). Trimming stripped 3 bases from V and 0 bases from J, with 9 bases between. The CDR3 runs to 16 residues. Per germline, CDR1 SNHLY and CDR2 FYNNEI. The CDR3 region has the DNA TGTGCCAGCAGTGAGGACAGCAGCTCCTATAATTCACCCCTCCACTTT. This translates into CASSEDSSSYNSPLHF.